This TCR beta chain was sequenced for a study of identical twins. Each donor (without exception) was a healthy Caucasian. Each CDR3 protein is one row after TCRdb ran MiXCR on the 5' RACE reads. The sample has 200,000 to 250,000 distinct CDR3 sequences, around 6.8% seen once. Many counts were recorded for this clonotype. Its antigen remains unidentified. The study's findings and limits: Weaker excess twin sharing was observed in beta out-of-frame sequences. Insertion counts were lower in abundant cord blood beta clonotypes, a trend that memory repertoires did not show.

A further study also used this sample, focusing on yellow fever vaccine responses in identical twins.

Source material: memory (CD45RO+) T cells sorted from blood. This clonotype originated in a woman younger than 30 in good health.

The CDR3 reads CASSDWGGANEQYF. The CDR3 DNA follows: TGTGCCAGCAGCGACTGGGGGGGGGCCAACGAGCAGTACTTC. The chain has TRBV3-1 and TRBJ2-7; weak D call: TRBD2 (7 bases). The germline V gene encodes CDR1 LGHDT and CDR2 YNNKEL (reference sequence). The CDR3 has 14 amino acids. V lost 5 bases to trimming and J lost 5 bases, with 16 bases between them.